These T cell receptor beta chains were read from a single sample in a study of technical replicates of blood from several donors. Measured with immunoSEQ multiplex PCR; TCRdb has only the in-frame clones, and not every one. The table lists about 73,000 clones, just over 90% of them singletons. The sequencing sample was made of T cells isolated from PBMCs. The source is a human donor in good health. Each CDR3 is given with its conserved first and last residue. Each record gives: D gene, J gene, V gene, clone size, CDR3 DNA, CDR3 protein. A D gene is named only where the DNA matches it firmly. The size field is filled for only some rows; it gives once, few, many or a size class.

TRBD1 | TRBJ1-4 | TRBV15 | . | TGTGCCACCAGCAGATCCCCAGGGGGCAATGAAAAACTGTTTTTT | CATSRSPGGNEKLFF
. | TRBJ2-7 | TRBV5-6 | once | TGTGCCAGCAGCTTCAGGGGTCTAAGCTCCTACGAGCAGTACTTC | CASSFRGLSSYEQYF
. | TRBJ1-2 | TRBV18 | . | TGTGCCAGCTCACCTGACAGAGACTATGGCTACACCTTC | CASSPDRDYGYTF
. | TRBJ2-7 | TRBV11-2 | . | TGTGCCAGCAGCTTGGGAGAAGGGATCTACGAGCAGTACTTC | CASSLGEGIYEQYF
. | TRBJ1-6 | TRBV6-1 | . | TGTGCCAGCAGTGAAGCGCGCGGATATATCCATTCACCCCTCCACTTT | CASSEARGYIHSPLHF
TRBD1 | TRBJ2-5 | TRBV10-3 | . | TGTGCCATCGGGGGACAGGGGGCTGAAGAGACCCAGTACTTC | CAIGGQGAEETQYF
TRBD2 | TRBJ2-1 | TRBV28 | . | TGTGCCAGCGGTAGCGAACTAGCGGGTGCCAATGAGCAGTTCTTC | CASGSELAGANEQFF
TRBD2 | TRBJ2-7 | TRBV27 | . | TGTGCCAGCAGTTTATCTAGCGGGAGTATTCCACCCTACGAGCAGTACTTC | CASSLSSGSIPPYEQYF
. | TRBJ2-5 | TRBV18 | . | TGTGCCAGCTCACCACCCATAGGACTAACCGGGTGGGCCCAAGAGACCCAGTACTTC | CASSPPIGLTGWAQETQYF
TRBD1 | TRBJ2-7 | TRBV6-1 | . | TGTGCCAGCAGTGCAAAACAGGGGGCATCCGACGAGCAGTACTTC | CASSAKQGASDEQYF
TRBD1 | TRBJ2-3 | TRBV4-1 | . | TGCGCCAGCAGCCAAGGGGACAGTCAGAATACGCAGTATTTT | CASSQGDSQNTQYF
TRBD1 | TRBJ1-4 | TRBV5-4 | . | TGTGCCAGCAGCTACGGACAGGGGGCCGATAGTGAAAAACTGTTTTTT | CASSYGQGADSEKLFF
TRBD1 | TRBJ1-2 | TRBV30 | . | TGTGCCTGGAGACCCAGGACAGGTTGGGTGACCCGCTTC | CAWRPRTGWVTRF
. | TRBJ1-2 | TRBV7-9 | . | TGTGCCAGCAGCTTAGAAGGCGGGTTTGGCTACACCTTC | CASSLEGGFGYTF
. | TRBJ2-2 | TRBV19 | . | TGTGCCAGTAGCCCCGGACACGAGAACACCGGGGAGCTGTTTTTT | CASSPGHENTGELFF
. | TRBJ2-2 | TRBV28 | . | TGTGCCAGCAGTTTAAGCGGCCCCCCCGGGGAGCTGTTTTTT | CASSLSGPPGELFF
. | TRBJ1-4 | TRBV2 | once | TGTGCCAGCAGGGGCATGGGGGCCAATGAAAAACTGTTTTTT | CASRGMGANEKLFF
TRBD1 | TRBJ1-1 | TRBV5-4 | . | TGTGCCAGCGGGGGACAGGGGGCCGAAGCTTTCTTT | CASGGQGAEAFF
. | TRBJ1-2 | TRBV5-4 | . | TGTGCCAGCAGCTTTTACAGGGCTGGCTACACCTTC | CASSFYRAGYTF
TRBD1 | TRBJ2-3 | TRBV7-9 | . | TGTGCCAGCAGCCCACGCATCCGGGACAGGGGGCGGAAAGATACGCAGTATTTT | CASSPRIRDRGRKDTQYF
. | TRBJ1-2 | TRBV5-1 | . | TGCGCCAGCAGCTTGGTCCCCGCTAACTATGGCTACACCTTC | CASSLVPANYGYTF
TRBD1 | TRBJ1-1 | TRBV7-8 | . | TGTGCCAGCAGCTTGAGAACGACAGGGGGGAGTATTTGGGCTGAAGCTTTCTTT | CASSLRTTGGSIWAEAFF
TRBD2 | TRBJ2-1 | TRBV10-3 | . | TGTGCCATCAGTGTGCGCCAGGGACTAGCGGATAATGAGCAGTTCTTC | CAISVRQGLADNEQFF
. | TRBJ1-2 | TRBV2 | . | TGTGCCAGCGGTAGGTCAGCGTTATCCACTGCTAACTATGGCTACACCTTC | CASGRSALSTANYGYTF
TRBD1 | TRBJ2-7 | TRBV11-3 | . | TGTGCCAGCAGCTTACAGTTATTACTTGGGACAGCCTCCTACGAGCAGTACTTC | CASSLQLLLGTASYEQYF
. | TRBJ2-1 | TRBV29-1 | . | TGCAGCGTTAGCAGAAAGTCCGGGACATCATACAATGAGCAGTTCTTC | CSVSRKSGTSYNEQFF
TRBD2 | TRBJ2-3 | TRBV5-4 | . | TGTGCCAGCAGCTTACTAGCGGGGGCTATAATCGATACGCAGTATTTT | CASSLLAGAIIDTQYF
. | TRBJ2-5 | TRBV29-1 | once | TGCAGCGTCACTGAGGACAGTGGAGAGACCCAGTACTTC | CSVTEDSGETQYF
. | TRBJ1-6 | TRBV15 | . | TGTGCCACCAGAAAGGACAGTTTGAATTCACCCCTCCACTTT | CATRKDSLNSPLHF
. | TRBJ2-3 | TRBV5-1 | . | TGCGCCAGCAACCGCGAGAACACAGATACGCAGTATTTT | CASNRENTDTQYF
. | TRBJ2-7 | TRBV27 | . | TGTGCCAGCAGTTTAAGGCAGGCCCACGAGCAGTACTTC | CASSLRQAHEQYF
TRBD1 | TRBJ1-1 | TRBV4-1 | . | TGCGCCAGCAGCGCCCAGGGACAGCCGACTGAAGCTTTCTTT | CASSAQGQPTEAFF
. | TRBJ1-5 | TRBV4-1 | . | TGCGCCAGCAGCCAAGAGGGAGGCTCTAGCAATCAGCCCCAGCATTTT | CASSQEGGSSNQPQHF
TRBD1 | TRBJ1-1 | TRBV9 | . | TGTGCCAGCAGCGAAACAGGGGTGGCCGGGGCTTTCTTT | CASSETGVAGAFF
TRBD2 | TRBJ2-1 | TRBV4-1 | . | TGCGCCAGCGGGGCAAGCGGGGGGGCCAACAATGAGCAGTTCTTC | CASGASGGANNEQFF
. | TRBJ1-1 | TRBV9 | . | TGTGCCAGCAGCGCCGGCAGGTATCAGCCTGAAGCTTTCTTT | CASSAGRYQPEAFF
TRBD1 | TRBJ2-2 | TRBV4-2 | . | TGTGCCAGCAGCCGAATATCGGGACAGGGGGCGCGGAACACCGGGGAGCTGTTTTTT | CASSRISGQGARNTGELFF
TRBD1 | TRBJ1-2 | TRBV7-6 | . | TGTGCCAGCAGCTCTGGGACAGGGAACGGCTATGGCTACACCTTC | CASSSGTGNGYGYTF
. | TRBJ2-7 | TRBV16 | . | TGTGCCAGCAGCCAATCCTCCCCTGACCCGGGGCAGTACTTC | CASSQSSPDPGQYF
. | TRBJ2-7 | TRBV11-2 | . | TGTGCCAGCAGCTTGGATCCGGGTACCTACGAGCAGTACTTC | CASSLDPGTYEQYF
TRBD1 | TRBJ2-7 | TRBV27 | . | TGTGCCAGCAGTTTATACCCCACAGGGGTAACCTACGAGCAGTACTTC | CASSLYPTGVTYEQYF
. | TRBJ1-1 | TRBV30 | few | TGTGCCTGGGTGCCCGGTGTGAACACTGAAGCTTTCTTT | CAWVPGVNTEAFF
TRBD1 | TRBJ2-3 | TRBV13 | . | TGTGCCAGCAGCCCGGGACAGGGCTTCACAGATACGCAGTATTTT | CASSPGQGFTDTQYF
. | TRBJ1-1 | TRBV5-4 | . | TGTGCCAGCAGCTGGGGAGGGGAAACTGAAGCTTTCTTT | CASSWGGETEAFF
. | TRBJ2-1 | TRBV28 | . | TGTGCCAGCAGTTCCCCCCCCGTCTACAATGAGCAGTTCTTC | CASSSPPVYNEQFF
. | TRBJ1-5 | TRBV28 | . | TGTGCCACCTTCCCCCGGGTTTACAATCAGCCCCAGCATTTT | CATFPRVYNQPQHF
. | TRBJ1-1 | TRBV2 | . | TGTGCCAGCAGTGTCCCCGGGAGACCTGGGGCTTTCTTT | CASSVPGRPGAFF
TRBD1 | TRBJ2-7 | TRBV4-1 | . | TGCGCCAGCAGCCAAATCGGGACAGCCTACGAGCAGTACTTC | CASSQIGTAYEQYF
TRBD1 | TRBJ1-2 | TRBV11-3 | . | TGTGCCAGCACCGATTCCGGGACAGGGCGTGAGGGCTACACCTTC | CASTDSGTGREGYTF
TRBD1 | TRBJ2-5 | TRBV7-8 | . | TGTGCCAGCAGCAGGGACAGGTATTACCAAGAGACCCAGTACTTC | CASSRDRYYQETQYF
TRBD2 | TRBJ2-7 | TRBV29-1 | . | TGCAGCGTAGGGACTAGCGGATCCTACGAGCAGTACTTC | CSVGTSGSYEQYF
. | TRBJ2-7 | TRBV6-1 | . | TGTGCCAGCAGTGAACAAGGGGTTTCGGGCTACGAGCAGTACTTC | CASSEQGVSGYEQYF
TRBD1 | TRBJ1-2 | TRBV6-5 | . | TGTGCCAGCAGTTATAAGGGGACAGCGGATGGCTACACCTTC | CASSYKGTADGYTF